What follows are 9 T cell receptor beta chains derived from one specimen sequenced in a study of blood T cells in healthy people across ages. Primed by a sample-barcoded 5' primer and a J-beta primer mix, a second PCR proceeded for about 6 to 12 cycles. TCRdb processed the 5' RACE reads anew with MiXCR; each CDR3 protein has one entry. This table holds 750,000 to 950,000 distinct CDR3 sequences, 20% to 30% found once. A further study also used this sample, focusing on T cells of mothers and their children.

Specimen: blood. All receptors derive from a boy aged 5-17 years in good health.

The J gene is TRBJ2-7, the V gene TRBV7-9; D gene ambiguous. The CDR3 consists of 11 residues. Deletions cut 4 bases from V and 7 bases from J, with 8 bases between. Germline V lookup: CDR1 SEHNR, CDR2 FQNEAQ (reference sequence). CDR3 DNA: TGTGCCAGCAGCTACGTGGAAGAGCAGTACTTC. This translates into CASSYVEEQYF.

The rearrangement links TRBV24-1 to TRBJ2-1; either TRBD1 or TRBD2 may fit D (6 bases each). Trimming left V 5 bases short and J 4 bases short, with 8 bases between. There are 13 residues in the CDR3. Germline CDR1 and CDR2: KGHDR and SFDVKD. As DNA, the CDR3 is TGTGCCACCAGTGGGGGGGCTTACAATGAGCAGTTCTTC. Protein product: CATSGGAYNEQFF.

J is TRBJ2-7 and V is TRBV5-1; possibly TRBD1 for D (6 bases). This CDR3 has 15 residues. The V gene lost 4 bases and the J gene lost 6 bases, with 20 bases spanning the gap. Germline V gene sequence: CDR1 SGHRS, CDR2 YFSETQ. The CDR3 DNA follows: TGCGCCAGCAGCCCCCTCCCCGGGACACTTTTCGAGCAGTACTTC. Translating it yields CASSPLPGTLFEQYF.

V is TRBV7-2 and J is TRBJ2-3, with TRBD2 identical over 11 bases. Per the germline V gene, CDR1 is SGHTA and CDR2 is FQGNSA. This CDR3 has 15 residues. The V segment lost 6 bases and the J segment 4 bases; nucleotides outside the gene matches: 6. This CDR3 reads CASRWTSGLSDTQYF. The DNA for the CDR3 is TGTGCCAGCAGGTGGACTAGCGGGCTTTCAGATACGCAGTATTTT. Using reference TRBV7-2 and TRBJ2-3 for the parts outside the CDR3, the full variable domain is GAGVSQSPSNKVTEKGKDVELRCDPISGHTALYWYRQSLGQGLEFLIYFQGNSAPDKSGLPSDRFSAERTGGSVSTLTIQRTQQEDSAVYLCASRWTSGLSDTQYFGPGTRLTVL.

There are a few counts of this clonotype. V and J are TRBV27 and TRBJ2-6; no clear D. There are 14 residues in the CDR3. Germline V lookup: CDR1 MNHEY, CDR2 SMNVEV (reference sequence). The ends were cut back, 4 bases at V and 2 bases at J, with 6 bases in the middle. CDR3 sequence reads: CASSSYAGANVLTF. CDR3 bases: TGTGCCAGCAGTTCGTACGCTGGGGCCAACGTCCTGACTTTC.

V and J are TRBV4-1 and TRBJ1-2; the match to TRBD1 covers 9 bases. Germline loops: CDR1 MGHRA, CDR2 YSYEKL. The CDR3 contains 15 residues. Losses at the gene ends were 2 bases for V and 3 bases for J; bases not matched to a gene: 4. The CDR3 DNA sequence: TGCGCCAGCAGCCAAACAGGGGGCTTGGACTATGGCTACACCTTC. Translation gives CASSQTGGLDYGYTF.

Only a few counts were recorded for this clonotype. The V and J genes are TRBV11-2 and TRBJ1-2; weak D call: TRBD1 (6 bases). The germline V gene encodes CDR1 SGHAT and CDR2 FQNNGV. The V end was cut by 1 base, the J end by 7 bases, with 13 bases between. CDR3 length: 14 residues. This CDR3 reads CASSLADSTSGYTF. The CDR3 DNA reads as TGTGCCAGCAGCTTAGCGGACAGTACGTCTGGCTACACCTTC. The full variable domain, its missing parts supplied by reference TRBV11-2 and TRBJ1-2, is EAGVAQSPRYKIIEKRQSVAFWCNPISGHATLYWYQQILGQGPKLLIQFQNNGVVDDSQLPKDRFSAERLKGVDSTLKIQPAKLEDSAVYLCASSLADSTSGYTFGSGTRLTVV.

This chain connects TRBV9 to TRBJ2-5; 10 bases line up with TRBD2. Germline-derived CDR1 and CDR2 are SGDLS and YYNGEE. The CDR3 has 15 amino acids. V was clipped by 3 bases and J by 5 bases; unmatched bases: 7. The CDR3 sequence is CASSASGGALETQYF. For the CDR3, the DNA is TGTGCCAGCAGCGCCAGCGGGGGGGCTCTGGAGACCCAGTACTTC.

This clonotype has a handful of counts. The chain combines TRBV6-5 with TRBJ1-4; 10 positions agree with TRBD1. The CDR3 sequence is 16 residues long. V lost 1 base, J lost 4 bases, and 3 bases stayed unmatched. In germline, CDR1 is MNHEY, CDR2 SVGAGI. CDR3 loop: CASSYWTGGDNEKLFF. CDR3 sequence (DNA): TGTGCCAGCAGTTACTGGACAGGGGGGGATAATGAAAAACTGTTTTTT.